This paragraph reports one T cell receptor beta chain. This clonotype was seen repeatedly, ten times or more. What antigen it recognizes has not been identified. Qualities for individual bases were not recorded, and no much larger clone is one base off. TCR beta CDR3 regions were amplified from RNA transcripts. A first-round RT-PCR of the TCR CDR3 used the HTBI primer set with the Qiagen OneStep RT-PCR kit. A second multiplex PCR round built the libraries, followed by size selection and purification. Libraries were sequenced paired-end with 100 bp reads on an Illumina HiSeq2000. The authors' analysis ran thus. SOAPnuke was used to process the raw data, with reads discarded if the reads contained adapters or uncalled bases, had a mean Phred below 15, or lacked an exact constant-primer or identifier match. COPE v1.2.5 was used to merge the high-quality paired reads, and each unique nucleotide sequence was defined as a clonotype. Clonotypes were aligned to IMGT TRBV, TRBD and TRBJ reference segments using MiTCR v1.1. Only V-J combinations with frequency above 0.0001, covering about 99% of repertoires, were analysed. The TCS score was defined as F50 (clonal expansion) divided by E x V (chaos), with BLOSUM62-based TCRdist calculated between CDR3 peptides within each V-J. Welch's t-statistics and random forest reduced 500 to 650 V-J features to some 14, which were used in a naive Bayes classifier (R e1071). TCRdb trimmed public reads at Q25 via fastp, called clones via MiXCR and kept in-frame beta chains. Each entry merges the rows of one CDR3 protein and shows their most common DNA and genes. The V and J calls, along with clone size, are taken from TCRdb and not from the paper's own processing. The sample table lists fewer than 300,000 distinct CDR3 sequences, 20% to 30% of them with a count of one. About 30% of the sample lies in the top ten.

According to the germline V gene, CDR1 reads SGHRS and CDR2 reads YFSETQ. At the junction V is shortened by 3 bases and J by 6 bases, with 9 bases in between. There are 13 amino acids in the CDR3, from cysteine to phenylalanine inclusive. Solely the CDR3 DNA is kept, with 39 bases framed from the first base. Hyperthyroidism patients were newly diagnosed, with disease duration under 2 months, and aged 18 to 65 years. The study excluded patients with uncontrolled infections, other autoimmune diseases, pregnancy or lactation. Diagnoses were established on the basis of clinical symptoms, serum thyroxine and TRAb, thyroid ultrasound, and orbital computed tomography. Blood from progressor patients was drawn when they were first diagnosed with hyperthyroidism, before any ophthalmopathy symptoms appeared. PBMCs were isolated from about 9.2 ml of fresh peripheral blood by Ficoll-Paque density gradient centrifugation. Patients classed as progressors first received a Graves' hyperthyroidism diagnosis and then went on to develop ophthalmopathy during follow-up. Total RNA was extracted using Trizol reagent, and RNA quality was assessed on an Agilent 2100 Bioanalyzer.

This entry belongs to a study of T cells in Graves' hyperthyroidism and ophthalmopathy (dated by TCRdb to between 2018 and 2020). In terms of the full investigation: Peripheral blood was sampled at the time of initial diagnosis, prior to any treatment. A discovery cohort of fewer than 110 patients, about 44 with Graves' ophthalmopathy and under 60 with stable Graves' hyperthyroidism, was used to find distinguishing TCR V-J signatures. Whether ophthalmopathy could be predicted prospectively was tested in an independent validation cohort made up of some 20 hyperthyroidism patients plus 17 patients who later progressed to ophthalmopathy. The 100 or so discovery patients were divided at random into training and test sets in a 7:3 ratio. The study also compared thyroid tissue and blood T-cell repertoires from roughly six Graves' hyperthyroidism patients. After blood sampling, hyperthyroidism patients were treated with methimazole at a starting dose of 30 mg daily, and ophthalmopathy patients were treated with high-dose intravenous methylprednisolone. According to the paper, TCR Vbeta CDR3 sequencing was carried out on some 130 peripheral blood samples, which came from 40 to 45 ophthalmopathy, approximately 78 hyperthyroidism and approximately 17 progressor patients. General findings and caveats noted by the study authors: In validation, the model predicted progression to ophthalmopathy a median of roughly six months before onset, with about 64% sensitivity and about 75% specificity. In cross-validation, a model built on a 13 V-J signature told ophthalmopathy apart from stable hyperthyroidism with approximately 90% sensitivity and roughly 81% specificity, and in testing the same model reached 80%/75%. Most expanded thyroid clonotypes (frequency above 0.001) were also found in blood, which suggests that blood repertoires may mirror thyroid immune responses. Sample size was not statistically predetermined, and blinding of investigators to group allocation was not performed.

The V and J genes are TRBV5-1 and TRBJ2-2; the D segment might be TRBD1 or TRBD2, since each matches 5 bases. The receptor's source is a man in his forties with Graves' hyperthyroidism that later progressed to Graves' ophthalmopathy. The source material was blood. The CDR3 sequence is CASSSEGPGELFF. Here is the DNA: TGCGCCAGCAGCTCAGAGGGGCCCGGGGAGCTGTTTTTT.